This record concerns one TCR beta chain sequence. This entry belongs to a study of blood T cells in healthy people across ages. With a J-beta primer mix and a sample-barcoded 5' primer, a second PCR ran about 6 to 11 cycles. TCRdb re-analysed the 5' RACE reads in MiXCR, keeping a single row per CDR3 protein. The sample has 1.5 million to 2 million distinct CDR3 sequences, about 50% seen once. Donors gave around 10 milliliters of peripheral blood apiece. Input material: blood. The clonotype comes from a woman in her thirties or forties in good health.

This CDR3 reads CASSLDTRRTLDNSPLHF. CDR3 coding DNA: TGTGCCAGCAGCTTAGATACTAGGCGGACGTTGGATAATTCACCCCTCCACTTT. The chain combines TRBV7-9 with TRBJ1-6; D is unclear. CDR3 length: 18 amino acids. The V gene lost 1 base and the J gene lost 5 bases, with 18 bases spanning the gap. CDR1 is SEHNR and CDR2 is FQNEAQ in the germline V gene (reference sequence). The variable domain in full, completed from reference TRBV7-9 and TRBJ1-6, reads DTGVSQNPRHKITKRGQNVTFRCDPISEHNRLYWYRQTLGQGPEFLTYFQNEAQLEKSRLLSDRFSAERPKGSFSTLEIQRTEQGDSAMYLCASSLDTRRTLDNSPLHFGNGTRLTVT.